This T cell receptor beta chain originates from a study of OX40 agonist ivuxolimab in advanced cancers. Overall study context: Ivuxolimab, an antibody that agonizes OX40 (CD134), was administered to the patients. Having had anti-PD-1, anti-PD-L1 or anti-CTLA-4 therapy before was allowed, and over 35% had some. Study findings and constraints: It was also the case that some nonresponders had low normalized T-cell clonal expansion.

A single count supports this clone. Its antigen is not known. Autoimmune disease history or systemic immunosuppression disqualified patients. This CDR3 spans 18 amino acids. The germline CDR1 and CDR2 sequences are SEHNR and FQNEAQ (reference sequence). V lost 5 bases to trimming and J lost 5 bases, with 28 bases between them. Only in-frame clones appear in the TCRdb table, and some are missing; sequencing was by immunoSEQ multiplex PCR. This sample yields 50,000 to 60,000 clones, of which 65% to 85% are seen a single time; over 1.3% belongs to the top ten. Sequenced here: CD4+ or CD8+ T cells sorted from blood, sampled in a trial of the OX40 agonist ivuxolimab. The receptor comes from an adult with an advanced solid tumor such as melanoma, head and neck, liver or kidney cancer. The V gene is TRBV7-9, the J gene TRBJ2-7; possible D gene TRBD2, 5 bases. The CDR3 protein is CASSPPQSTGKGWNEQYF. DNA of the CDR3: TGTGCCAGCAGCCCCCCTCAAAGTACGGGGAAGGGATGGAACGAGCAGTACTTC.